The 18 T cell receptor beta chains below come from one sample, sequenced in a study of cytomegalovirus exposure and HLA in healthy donors. Amplification used 60 Vbeta primers and 13 Jbeta primers. The assay was immunoSEQ multiplex PCR, and TCRdb's table has in-frame clones only and misses some. The sample includes some 160,000 clones, about 70% of them seen just once. Sequencing was done on a sample of PBMCs. Every receptor here comes from a woman in her forties in good health and CMV-seronegative.

The chain is built from TRBV6-1 and TRBJ1-4; 7 nucleotides agree with TRBD1. V lost 6 bases and J lost 5; bases outside the gene matches: 9. The germline V gene encodes CDR1 MNHNS and CDR2 SASEGT. CDR3 length: 15 residues. The DNA of the CDR3 is TGTGCCAGCAGAGAGAGACCGGGACAGAATGAAAAACTGTTTTTT. Its protein is CASRERPGQNEKLFF.

In the case of this clone: The junction departs from the called germline gene at one end, perhaps through a read error. The chain uses TRBV7-9 and TRBJ1-1, with D uncertain. The length of the CDR3 is 12 residues. Germline V lookup: CDR1 SEHNR, CDR2 FQNEAQ (reference sequence). The CDR3 is CSSSFGDTEAFF. DNA for the CDR3: TGTTCCAGCAGCTTCGGAGACACTGAAGCTTTCTTT.

The chain recombines TRBV14 with TRBJ1-2; D not resolved. CDR3 length: 14 residues. Germline V lookup: CDR1 SGHDN, CDR2 FVKESK. V was trimmed by 4 bases and J by 3 bases, leaving 12 bases between them. CDR3 coding DNA: TGTGCCAGCAGCCCCGGGATGTCGGACTATGGCTACACCTTC. Translating it yields CASSPGMSDYGYTF.

V is TRBV14 and J is TRBJ2-5; 7 bases align to TRBD1. The J call may be mistaken, given a closer DNA end match to TRBJ2-7. Germline assignment: CDR1 SGHDN and CDR2 FVKESK. This CDR3 is 15 amino acids long. CDR3 in DNA: TGTGCCAGCAGCACCTACTACGGGACAGTCTACGAGCAGTACTTC. It translates to CASSTYYGTVYEQYF.

The genes are TRBV7-8 and TRBJ1-4; D is perhaps TRBD1 (5 bases). Germline CDR1 SGHVS, CDR2 FQNEAQ. Trimming removed 4 bases from V and 7 bases from J, with 16 bases in between. The CDR3 totals 15 residues. In DNA form, the CDR3 reads TGTGCCAGCAGCTCATGGCAGGGTTCAGGTGAAAAACTGTTTTTT. It codes for CASSSWQGSGEKLFF. Combining the CDR3 with reference TRBV7-8 and TRBJ1-4 gives the whole variable domain GAGVSQSPRYKVAKRGQDVALRCDPISGHVSLFWYQQALGQGPEFLTYFQNEAQLDKSGLPSDRFFAERPEGSVSTLKIQRTQQEDSAVYLCASSSWQGSGEKLFFGSGTQLSVL.

This clone has just one count. This sequence joins TRBV7-9 and TRBJ1-2, with D possibly matching TRBD1 (6 bases). Trimming pared 2 bases from V and 4 bases from J, leaving 20 bases between. Germline CDR1 and CDR2: SEHNR and FQNEAQ (reference sequence). This CDR3 has 17 amino acids. CDR3 DNA: TGTGCCAGCAGCTTACCTTCCGCAGGGGAAGCAGTCTATGGCTACACCTTC. As protein: CASSLPSAGEAVYGYTF.

The rearrangement links TRBV9 to TRBJ2-7, with 13 bases that match TRBD2. J lost 7 bases, V lost 3 bases, and 16 bases had no gene match. CDR3 size: 18 residues. Per germline, CDR1 SGDLS and CDR2 YYNGEE. The CDR3 DNA is TGTGCCAGCAGCGCCACCCCAGGGACTAGCGGGGACCTACGAGAGCAGTACTTC. Encoded protein: CASSATPGTSGDLREQYF.

The V call is TRBV18, the J call TRBJ1-1, with TRBD1 identical over 9 bases. This CDR3 has 15 amino acids. Germline loops: CDR1 KGHSH, CDR2 LQKENI. Trimming took 8 bases from V and 3 from J; bases not matched to a gene: 10. DNA for the CDR3: TGTGCCAGCCAACTTCAACAGGGGGCCGACACTGAAGCTTTCTTT. Translating gives CASQLQQGADTEAFF. The variable domain in full, with the rest retrieved from reference TRBV18 and TRBJ1-1, is NAGVMQNPRHLVRRRGQEARLRCSPMKGHSHVYWYRQLPEEGLKFMVYLQKENIIDESGMPKERFSAEFPKEGPSILRIQQVVRGDSAAYFCASQLQQGADTEAFFGQGTRLTVV.

This chain uses TRBV19 with TRBJ1-4; TRBD1 aligns across 7 bases. CDR1 LNHDA and CDR2 SQIVND come from the germline V gene (reference sequence). V trimming: 2 bases; J trimming: 8 bases; junction bases outside the gene matches: 5. This CDR3 region has 14 residues. The CDR3 region has the DNA TGTGCCAGTAGTATAAGTGGGACAGACGAAAAACTGTTTTTT. It specifies CASSISGTDEKLFF.

The genes are TRBV4-1 and TRBJ2-2; maybe TRBD2 (6 bases). The germline V gene has CDR1 MGHRA and CDR2 YSYEKL. The CDR3 is 15 amino acids. Deletions cut 3 bases from V and 3 bases from J, with 11 bases between. The CDR3 region is CASSHLRLDTGELFF. CDR3 coding DNA: TGCGCCAGCAGCCACCTCCGACTAGACACCGGGGAGCTGTTTTTT.

The chain recombines TRBV10-1 with TRBJ2-5; 7 bases align to TRBD1. Germline CDR1 WNHNN, CDR2 SYGVQD (reference sequence). Trimming removed 4 bases from V and 5 bases from J; junction bases left unmatched: 10. The CDR3 covers 15 residues. The DNA for the CDR3 is TGCGCCAGCAGTGGGGCCGCACAGGGGATGGAGACCCAGTACTTC. The encoded protein is CASSGAAQGMETQYF.

The gene calls are TRBV6-6 and TRBJ1-2; 10 bases are a match to TRBD1. The germline V gene encodes CDR1 MNHNY and CDR2 SVGAGI (reference sequence). CDR3 length equals 14 residues. The trim removed 2 bases at V and 8 bases at J, leaving 5 bases unmatched. The CDR3 DNA sequence: TGTGCCAGCAGTTACCCCGACAGGGGGCAAGGCTACACCTTC. It is translated as CASSYPDRGQGYTF.

The chain couples TRBV5-4 to TRBJ2-5; TRBD2 matches at 8 bases. Trimming took 0 bases from V and 4 from J; bases not matched to a gene: 5. Germline CDR1 SGHNT, CDR2 YYREEE (reference sequence). There are 15 residues in the CDR3. The CDR3 here is CASSLGSGKGETQYF. DNA of the CDR3: TGTGCCAGCAGCTTGGGTAGCGGGAAGGGAGAGACCCAGTACTTC.

This chain uses TRBV27 with TRBJ1-5; D unclear. CDR3 size: 14 residues. Trimming left V 9 bases short and J 3 bases short, with 15 bases between. From germline, CDR1 is MNHEY and CDR2 SMNVEV (reference sequence). The CDR3 nucleotides read TGTGCCAGTTCAGGAGGTGGGTACAATCAGCCCCAGCATTTT. Translating it yields CASSGGGYNQPQHF.

The V gene is TRBV6-1, the J gene TRBJ2-7, with D possibly being TRBD1 (5 bases). Trimming took 0 bases from V and 2 from J, leaving 23 bases between them. The CDR3 totals 19 residues. The germline V gene encodes CDR1 MNHNS and CDR2 SASEGT. The CDR3 here is CASSEAQHRRFFQAYEQYF. The CDR3 DNA is TGTGCCAGCAGTGAAGCGCAGCACAGGCGGTTCTTCCAGGCCTACGAGCAGTACTTC.

In this sample, this clone turned up a few times. The genes are TRBV19 and TRBJ2-5; no firm D call. CDR3 length: 13 residues. V was trimmed by 1 base and J by 4 bases, leaving 7 bases between them. From germline, CDR1 is LNHDA and CDR2 SQIVND (reference sequence). As DNA, the CDR3 is TGTGCCAGTAGTATAGCTTCTTTAGAGACCCAGTACTTC. Its protein product is CASSIASLETQYF.

V and J are TRBV5-1 and TRBJ2-2; no firm D call. CDR3 length: 15 residues. Germline CDR1 SGHRS, CDR2 YFSETQ. V was shortened by 1 base and J by 0 bases, with 7 bases between the two germline ends. The CDR3 loop reads CASSLSLTNTGELFF. DNA for the CDR3: TGCGCCAGCAGCTTGTCCCTTACGAACACCGGGGAGCTGTTTTTT. Full variable domain (outside the CDR3, taken from reference TRBV5-1 and TRBJ2-2): KAGVTQTPRYLIKTRGQQVTLSCSPISGHRSVSWYQQTPGQGLQFLFEYFSETQRNKGNFPGRFSGRQFSNSRSEMNVSTLELGDSALYLCASSLSLTNTGELFFGEGSRLTVL.

The rearrangement links TRBV10-1 to TRBJ2-5; possible D gene TRBD2, 6 bases. CDR1 and CDR2 (germline): WNHNN, SYGVQD (reference sequence). The CDR3 consists of 13 residues. Between the trimmed V and J ends, which lost 11 bases and 4 bases, there was a span of 17 bases. For the CDR3, the DNA is TGCGCCTCCTCGGCCCGGGGGTCAGAGACCCAGTACTTC. Its translation: CASSARGSETQYF.